Sequencing of this T cell receptor beta chain was carried out in a study of blood T cell repertoires in COVID-19. In the study overall: Some COVID-19 samples were acute and others convalescent; all came from the United States, Italy and Spain. T cells, B-cell-depleted T cells, or PBMCs provided the cDNA or gDNA that served as material.

The CDR3 spans 15 residues. Germline CDR1 reads SGDLS; CDR2 reads YYNGEE. Germline trimming cut 5 bases from V and 1 base from J; bases unmatched to any gene: 6. Authors' analysis steps: Researchers report that nucleated cell counts were estimated from reference gene primer amplification. Sequenced by immunoSEQ multiplex PCR; TCRdb stores in-frame clones only, minus some. The D gene and trimming were derived from the DNA, and the V and J assignments and clone size from that table. This table holds about 240,000 clones, about four fifths found once. What was sequenced was peripheral blood. This clonotype was obtained from a woman older than 75 with acute or convalescent COVID-19. The gene calls are TRBV9 and TRBJ2-3; 8 nucleotides match TRBD1. This CDR3 is CASSGQGHGTDTQYF. The CDR3 nucleotides read TGTGCCAGCAGTGGACAGGGACACGGCACAGATACGCAGTATTTT.